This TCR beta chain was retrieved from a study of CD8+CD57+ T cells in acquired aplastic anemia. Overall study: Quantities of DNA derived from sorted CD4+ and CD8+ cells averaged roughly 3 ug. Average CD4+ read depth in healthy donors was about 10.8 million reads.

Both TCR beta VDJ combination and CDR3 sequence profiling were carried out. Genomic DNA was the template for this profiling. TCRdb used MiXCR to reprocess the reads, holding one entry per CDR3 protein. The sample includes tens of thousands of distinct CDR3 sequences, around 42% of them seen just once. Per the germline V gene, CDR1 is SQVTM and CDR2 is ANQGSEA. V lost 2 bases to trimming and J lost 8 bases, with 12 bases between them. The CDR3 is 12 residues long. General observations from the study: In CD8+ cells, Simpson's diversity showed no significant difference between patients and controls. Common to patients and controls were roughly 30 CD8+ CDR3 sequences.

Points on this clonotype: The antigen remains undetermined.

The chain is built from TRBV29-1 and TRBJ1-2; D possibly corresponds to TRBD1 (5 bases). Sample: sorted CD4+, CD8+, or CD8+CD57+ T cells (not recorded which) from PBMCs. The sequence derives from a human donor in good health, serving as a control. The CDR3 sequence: CSVESEGSGYTF. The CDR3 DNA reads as TGCAGCGTTGAATCGGAGGGGTCGGGCTACACCTTC.